The 15 T cell receptor beta chains in this list originate from one sample, sequenced in a study of OX40 agonist ivuxolimab in advanced cancers. Measured with immunoSEQ multiplex PCR; TCRdb has only the in-frame clones, and not every one. The data hold about 82,000 clones, with roughly 90% observed a single time. The source material was CD4+ or CD8+ T cells sorted from blood, sampled in a trial of the OX40 agonist ivuxolimab. These receptor sequences come from an adult with an advanced solid tumor such as melanoma, head and neck, liver or kidney cancer.

This rearrangement joins TRBV19 to TRBJ2-7; 8 bases fit TRBD1. Germline V CDR1 and CDR2: LNHDA, SQIVND (reference sequence). The CDR3 runs 16 residues. V gave up 4 bases and J gave up 0 bases; unmatched junction bases: 8. In nucleotides, the CDR3 is TGTGCCAGTAGTAGTTTGGACAGGGTCTCCTCCTACGAGCAGTACTTC. The encoded protein is CASSSLDRVSSYEQYF.

This sequence joins TRBV6-5 and TRBJ2-1; 8 bases are a match to TRBD2. Per the germline V gene, CDR1 is MNHEY and CDR2 is SVGAGI. Trimming cost V 6 bases and J 1 base; bases outside gene matches: 5. The CDR3 extends over 15 amino acids. The CDR3 DNA reads as TGTGCCAGCAGCCTATCGGGGGGGTCCTACAATGAGCAGTTCTTC. Translating it yields CASSLSGGSYNEQFF.

The count of this clone is one. This sequence joins TRBV2 and TRBJ2-7; 11 positions agree with TRBD1. CDR1 and CDR2 (germline): SNHLY, FYNNEI. The CDR3 totals 15 residues. J lost 3 bases, V lost 7 bases, and 8 bases had no gene match. The DNA of the CDR3 is TGTGCCAGCACCGCCCGGGGGACAGGGGGCTACGAGCAGTACTTC. It encodes CASTARGTGGYEQYF. The complete variable domain, with remaining parts taken from reference TRBV2 and TRBJ2-7, reads EPEVTQTPSHQVTQMGQEVILRCVPISNHLYFYWYRQILGQKVEFLVSFYNNEISEKSEIFDDQFSVERPDGSNFTLKIRSTKLEDSAMYFCASTARGTGGYEQYFGPGTRLTVT.

The chain links TRBV6-5 to TRBJ2-7; D gene ambiguous. The CDR3 is made up of 13 amino acids. Deletions cut 4 bases from V and 2 bases from J, with 9 bases between. CDR1 is MNHEY, CDR2 SVGAGI, per germline. The CDR3 DNA is TGTGCCAGCAGTTTCGACATTACCTACGAGCAGTACTTC. It codes for CASSFDITYEQYF.

V and J are TRBV13 and TRBJ1-5; D gene ambiguous. Germline CDR1 and CDR2: PRHDT and FYEKMQ (reference sequence). V lost 5 bases, J lost 3 bases, and 11 bases lay in between. This CDR3 has 14 amino acids. This CDR3 is CASSRGRNNQPQHF. CDR3 DNA sequence: TGTGCCAGCAGCAGAGGACGGAACAATCAGCCCCAGCATTTT.

V gene TRBV2 combines with J gene TRBJ2-2, with a weak D call TRBD2 (5 bases). CDR3 length equals 13 residues. The germline V gene has CDR1 SNHLY and CDR2 FYNNEI. With 0 bases removed from V and 9 bases from J, the gap between germline ends came to 8 bases. CDR3 sequence: CASSEARARELFF. CDR3 coding DNA: TGTGCCAGCAGTGAAGCGAGGGCCCGGGAGCTGTTTTTT.

The CDR3: CASSLGPDTEKLFF. The CDR3 DNA reads as TGTGCCAGCAGTTTAGGCCCCGATACTGAAAAACTGTTTTTT. The chain combines TRBV6-5 with TRBJ1-4; unclear D gene. The CDR3 extends over 14 amino acids. CDR1 MNHEY and CDR2 SVGAGI come from the germline V gene. The V gene lost 4 bases and the J gene lost 7 bases, with 13 bases spanning the gap.

This sequence joins TRBV29-1 and TRBJ2-7, with 8 bases identical to TRBD1. CDR1 is SQVTM, CDR2 ANQGSEA, per germline. This CDR3 contains 16 residues. With 0 bases clipped from V and 5 bases from J, the junction kept 12 bases outside the gene matches. CDR3 in DNA: TGCAGCGTTGAAGAAACAGTCACAGGGGGGAGTGACGAGCAGTACTTC. The encoded protein is CSVEETVTGGSDEQYF.

This chain uses TRBV7-2 with TRBJ2-7, with a possible D match to TRBD2 (5 bases). Germline V gives CDR1 SGHTA, CDR2 FQGNSA. The ends were cut back, 3 bases at V and 3 bases at J, with 12 bases in the middle. The CDR3 extends over 14 amino acids. CDR3 DNA: TGTGCCAGCAGCTTTTTAGGGAGAGGCTACGAGCAGTACTTC. Translating it yields CASSFLGRGYEQYF.

The chain couples TRBV19 to TRBJ1-1, with D possibly being TRBD1 (6 bases). The CDR3 extends over 15 amino acids. Germline CDR1 reads LNHDA; CDR2 reads SQIVND (reference sequence). Trimming removed 3 bases at V and 1 base at J, with 12 bases between. The chain's CDR3 is CASSMTGRGNTEAFF. The DNA for the CDR3 is TGTGCCAGTAGTATGACAGGCCGCGGGAACACTGAAGCTTTCTTT.

The chain's CDR3 is CASRGGRGTEAFF. DNA for the CDR3: TGTGCCAGCAGGGGGGGAAGGGGCACTGAAGCTTTCTTT. The rearrangement joins TRBV2 to TRBJ1-1, with a weak D call TRBD1 (5 bases). CDR3 length: 13 amino acids. V shed 6 bases and J shed 4 bases, with 12 bases lying between them. Germline CDR1 and CDR2: SNHLY and FYNNEI.

The chain couples TRBV5-6 to TRBJ2-2; D gene uncertain. Germline CDR1 and CDR2: SGHDT and YYEEEE. The CDR3 sequence is 14 residues long. Trimming shortened V by 1 base and J by 6 bases, and 10 bases separated the two germline ends. The CDR3 region is CASSLIGFSGELFF. Here the CDR3 DNA reads TGTGCCAGCAGCTTGATAGGGTTCTCCGGGGAGCTGTTTTTT.

This chain's CDR3 is CAWSLGGVGEAFF. The CDR3 DNA sequence: TGTGCCTGGAGTTTAGGAGGGGTTGGGGAAGCTTTCTTT. The chain has TRBV30 and TRBJ1-1; a weak D match, TRBD1 (5 bases). The length of the CDR3 is 13 residues. V was cut by 2 bases and J by 8 bases, with 15 bases left in between. CDR1 is GTSNPN and CDR2 is SVGIG in the germline V gene (reference sequence).

The V gene is TRBV6-6, the J gene TRBJ1-2, with D maybe TRBD1 (5 bases). The ends were cut back, 7 bases at V and 2 bases at J, with 14 bases in the middle. The CDR3 sequence is 14 residues long. Germline lookup yields CDR1 MNHNY and CDR2 SVGAGI (reference sequence). This CDR3 reads CASTWDGENYGYTF. The CDR3 nucleotides read TGTGCCAGCACCTGGGACGGAGAAAACTATGGCTACACCTTC.

The V call is TRBV9, the J call TRBJ2-3; 7 bases match TRBD2. Germline assignment: CDR1 SGDLS and CDR2 YYNGEE. V shed 4 bases, J shed 5 bases, and the junction held 10 bases outside the gene matches. CDR3 size: 15 residues. The chain's CDR3 is CASSTPSPGGDTQYF. The CDR3, as DNA: TGTGCCAGCAGCACCCCGAGTCCGGGGGGAGATACGCAGTATTTT. Supplemented by reference TRBV9 and TRBJ2-3, the full variable domain reads DSGVTQTPKHLITATGQRVTLRCSPRSGDLSVYWYQQSLDQGLQFLIQYYNGEERAKGNILERFSAQQFPDLHSELNLSSLELGDSALYFCASSTPSPGGDTQYFGPGTRLTVL.